One and the same sample provided the 14 T cell receptor beta chains below, sequenced in a study of T-cell reconstitution after alpha-beta-depleted transplantation in children. Unique molecular identifiers were incorporated when the TCRbeta library was constructed. A single record per CDR3 protein comes from TCRdb applying MiXCR to the PCR reads. Of roughly 500,000 distinct CDR3 sequences in the sample, around 20% were seen once. Sequenced material: PBMCs from the stem cell graft donor, taken from the stem cell graft. All receptors derive from a human donor who donated a stem cell graft to a child with acute lymphoblastic leukemia.

V is TRBV3-1 and J is TRBJ2-7; tentative D call: TRBD2 (5 bases). The V end was cut by 0 bases, the J end by 12 bases, with 15 bases between. This CDR3 contains 13 residues. Germline CDR1 LGHDT, CDR2 YNNKEL (reference sequence). The CDR3: CASSQDPGSSSYF. The CDR3 nucleotides read TGTGCCAGCAGCCAAGATCCGGGGTCCTCTTCGTACTTC.

The chain carries TRBV20-1 and TRBJ1-2; TRBD1 might be the D (5 bases). This CDR3 spans 12 amino acids. V was shortened by 7 bases and J by 5 bases, with 14 bases between the two germline ends. From germline, CDR1 is DFQATT and CDR2 SNEGSKA (reference sequence). CDR3 residues: CSVTSRAYGYTF. CDR3 nucleotides: TGCAGTGTCACCAGCAGGGCTTATGGCTACACCTTC.

The V call is TRBV3-1, the J call TRBJ2-3; 7 bases fit TRBD1. CDR3 size: 15 residues. Germline V gives CDR1 LGHDT, CDR2 YNNKEL (reference sequence). Germline trimming cut 3 bases from V and 4 bases from J; bases unmatched to any gene: 7. The CDR3 DNA reads as TGTGCCAGCAGCCAGAACCCCGACAGGGCAGATACGCAGTATTTT. It encodes CASSQNPDRADTQYF.

The genes are TRBV27 and TRBJ2-2, with D possibly being TRBD2 (5 bases). V was trimmed by 10 bases and J by 0 bases, leaving 15 bases between them. Germline V CDR1 and CDR2: MNHEY, SMNVEV (reference sequence). This CDR3 region has 15 residues. The CDR3 here is CATQRRGTNTGELFF. The CDR3 DNA reads as TGTGCCACCCAAAGGAGAGGGACGAACACCGGGGAGCTGTTTTTT.

This clonotype showed up many times. The chain employs TRBV5-1 and TRBJ2-3; TRBD1 matches 7 bases. CDR3 length: 11 amino acids. Trimming took 4 bases from V and 12 from J; bases not matched to a gene: 5. Germline V lookup: CDR1 SGHRS, CDR2 YFSETQ. DNA of the CDR3: TGCGCCAGCAGCCGACAGGGTCTCCAGTATTTT. Translation gives CASSRQGLQYF.

The chain links TRBV20-1 to TRBJ2-4, with D perhaps TRBD1 (6 bases). Germline CDR1 DFQATT, CDR2 SNEGSKA (reference sequence). V lost 6 bases, J lost 2 bases, and 17 bases lay in between. The CDR3 length is 15 residues. In DNA form, the CDR3 reads TGCAGTGCCCCCGGGACACCTGAGACCAAAAACATTCAGTACTTC. Protein product: CSAPGTPETKNIQYF.

This clonotype was seen a few times. The chain carries TRBV20-1 and TRBJ2-1; D not resolved. The CDR3 consists of 14 residues. The V gene's germline CDR1 is DFQATT and CDR2 SNEGSKA (reference sequence). V lost 1 base to trimming and J lost 3 bases, with 10 bases between them. The CDR3 loop is CSARGLRRYNEQFF. CDR3 DNA: TGCAGTGCTAGAGGACTTCGACGCTACAATGAGCAGTTCTTC.

The DNA for the CDR3 is TGCAGTGCTAGTAGTTGGCGGACCTACAATGAGCAGTTCTTC. Amino acids: CSASSWRTYNEQFF. This chain joins TRBV20-1 and TRBJ2-1; D gene ambiguous. Trimming cost V 3 bases and J 2 bases, with 11 bases left between them. The CDR3 sequence is 14 residues long. Germline V gives CDR1 DFQATT, CDR2 SNEGSKA (reference sequence).

V gene TRBV6-6 combines with J gene TRBJ2-3; D gene ambiguous. Looked up from germline, CDR1 is MNHNY and CDR2 is SVGAGI (reference sequence). The ends were cut back, 8 bases at V and 4 bases at J, with 13 bases in the middle. The length of the CDR3 is 13 residues. The CDR3 loop reads CASEEISADTQYF. DNA of the CDR3: TGTGCCAGCGAAGAGATTTCAGCAGATACGCAGTATTTT.

The genes are TRBV29-1 and TRBJ2-5, with 8 bases identical to TRBD2. CDR3 length: 14 amino acids. Germline V lookup: CDR1 SQVTM, CDR2 ANQGSEA. Trimming cost V 0 bases and J 4 bases; bases outside gene matches: 4. CDR3: CSVEDPGGTETQYF. The CDR3 DNA reads TGCAGCGTTGAAGATCCGGGGGGGACAGAGACCCAGTACTTC.

A few counts support this clonotype. The chain joins TRBV20-1 to TRBJ2-1; 7 nucleotides align to TRBD2. Looked up from germline, CDR1 is DFQATT and CDR2 is SNEGSKA (reference sequence). The trim removed 7 bases at V and 0 bases at J, leaving 6 bases unmatched. The CDR3 covers 14 residues. CDR3 in amino acids: CSGGLAVSYNEQFF. The DNA of the CDR3 is TGCAGTGGCGGCCTAGCGGTCTCCTACAATGAGCAGTTCTTC.

V gene TRBV7-6 combines with J gene TRBJ2-7, with D tentatively TRBD1 (6 bases). The germline V gene has CDR1 SGHVS and CDR2 FNYEAQ. The CDR3 extends over 13 amino acids. Trimming removed 5 bases from V and 4 bases from J, with 12 bases in between. CDR3 DNA: TGTGCCAGCAGCACCGGGACACAATACGAGCAGTACTTC. It codes for CASSTGTQYEQYF.

This clonotype has only a few counts. The rearrangement links TRBV7-8 to TRBJ2-1, with TRBD2 as a possible D gene (7 bases). There are 18 residues in the CDR3. The germline CDR1 and CDR2 sequences are SGHVS and FQNEAQ. V gave up 1 base and J gave up 3 bases, with 19 bases separating them. In DNA form, the CDR3 reads TGTGCCAGCAGCTTAGAGGAGCGGGGACAAGCTCTCTACAATGAGCAGTTCTTC. This codes for CASSLEERGQALYNEQFF.

This clonotype was seen a handful of times. J is TRBJ2-2 and V is TRBV5-1; 13 bases line up with TRBD2. Germline CDR1 SGHRS, CDR2 YFSETQ. Trimming cost V 4 bases and J 6 bases; bases outside gene matches: 6. This CDR3 spans 16 amino acids. The DNA of the CDR3 is TGCGCCAGCAGCCAGGGGACTAGCGGGATGGCCGGGGAGCTGTTTTTT. Its protein is CASSQGTSGMAGELFF.